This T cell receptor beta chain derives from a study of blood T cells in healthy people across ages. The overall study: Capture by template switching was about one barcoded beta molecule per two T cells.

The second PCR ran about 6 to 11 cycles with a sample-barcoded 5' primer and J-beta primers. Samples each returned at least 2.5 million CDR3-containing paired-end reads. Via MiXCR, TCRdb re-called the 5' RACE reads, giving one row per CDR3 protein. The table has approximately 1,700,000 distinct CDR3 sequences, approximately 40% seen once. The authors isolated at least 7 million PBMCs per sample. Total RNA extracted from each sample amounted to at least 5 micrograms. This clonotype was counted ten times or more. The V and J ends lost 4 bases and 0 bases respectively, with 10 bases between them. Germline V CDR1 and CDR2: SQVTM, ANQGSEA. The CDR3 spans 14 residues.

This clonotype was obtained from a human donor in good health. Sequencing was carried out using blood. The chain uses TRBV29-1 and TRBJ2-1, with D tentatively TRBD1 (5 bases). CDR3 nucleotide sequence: TGCAGCGTTGTGACAGCGAGCTCCTACAATGAGCAGTTCTTC. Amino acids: CSVVTASSYNEQFF.